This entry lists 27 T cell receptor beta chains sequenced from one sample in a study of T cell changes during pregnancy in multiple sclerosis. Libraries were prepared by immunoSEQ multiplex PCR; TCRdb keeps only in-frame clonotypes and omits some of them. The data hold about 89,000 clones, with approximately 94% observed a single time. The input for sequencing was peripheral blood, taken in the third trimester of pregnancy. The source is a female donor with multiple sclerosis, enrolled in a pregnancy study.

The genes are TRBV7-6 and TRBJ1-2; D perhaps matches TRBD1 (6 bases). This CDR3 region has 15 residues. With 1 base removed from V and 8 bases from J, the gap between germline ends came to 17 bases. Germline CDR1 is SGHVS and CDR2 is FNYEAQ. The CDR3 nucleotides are TGTGCCAGCAGCTTAGGACGAACAGGGATTGAGGGCTACACCTTC. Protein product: CASSLGRTGIEGYTF. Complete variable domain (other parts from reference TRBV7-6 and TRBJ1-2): GAGVSQSPRYKVTKRGQDVALRCDPISGHVSLYWYRQALGQGPEFLTYFNYEAQQDKSGLPNDRFSAERPEGSISTLTIQRTEQRDSAMYRCASSLGRTGIEGYTFGSGTRLTVV.

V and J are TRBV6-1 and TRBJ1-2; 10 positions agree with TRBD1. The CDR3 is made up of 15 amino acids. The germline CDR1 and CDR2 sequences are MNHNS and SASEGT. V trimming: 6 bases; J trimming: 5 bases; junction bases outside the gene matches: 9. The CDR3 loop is CASSLGTGEGYGYTF. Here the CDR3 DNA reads TGTGCCAGCAGCTTAGGGACAGGGGAAGGATATGGCTACACCTTC.

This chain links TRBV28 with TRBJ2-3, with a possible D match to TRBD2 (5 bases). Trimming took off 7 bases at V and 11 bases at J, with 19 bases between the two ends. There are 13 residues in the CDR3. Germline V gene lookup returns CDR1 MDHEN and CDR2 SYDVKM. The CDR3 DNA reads TGTGCCAGCACTCTGCGGCAACGGGAACAGCAGTATTTT. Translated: CASTLRQREQQYF.

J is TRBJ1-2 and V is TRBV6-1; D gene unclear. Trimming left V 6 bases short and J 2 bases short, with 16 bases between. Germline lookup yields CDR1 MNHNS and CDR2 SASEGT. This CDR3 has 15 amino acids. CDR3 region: CASREGLGSNYGYTF. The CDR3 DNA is TGTGCCAGCAGGGAGGGCCTAGGGAGCAACTATGGCTACACCTTC.

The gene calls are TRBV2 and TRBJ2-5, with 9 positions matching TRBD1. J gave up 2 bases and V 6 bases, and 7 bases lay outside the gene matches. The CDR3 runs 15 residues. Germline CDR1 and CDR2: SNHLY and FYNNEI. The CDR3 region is CASSPDRGNQETQYF. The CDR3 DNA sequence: TGTGCCAGCAGCCCGGACAGGGGAAATCAAGAGACCCAGTACTTC.

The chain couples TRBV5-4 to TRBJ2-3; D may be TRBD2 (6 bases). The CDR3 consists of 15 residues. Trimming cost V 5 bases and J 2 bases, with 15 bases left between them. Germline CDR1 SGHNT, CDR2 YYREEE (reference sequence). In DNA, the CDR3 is TGTGCCAGCAGATCCGGGACTCTACTCACAGATACGCAGTATTTT. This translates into CASRSGTLLTDTQYF.

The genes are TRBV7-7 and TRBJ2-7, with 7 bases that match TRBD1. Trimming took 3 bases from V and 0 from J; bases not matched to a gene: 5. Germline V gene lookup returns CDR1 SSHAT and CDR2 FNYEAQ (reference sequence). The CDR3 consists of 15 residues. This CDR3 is CASSLETGSSYEQYF. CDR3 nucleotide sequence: TGTGCCAGCAGCTTGGAGACAGGGAGCTCCTACGAGCAGTACTTC.

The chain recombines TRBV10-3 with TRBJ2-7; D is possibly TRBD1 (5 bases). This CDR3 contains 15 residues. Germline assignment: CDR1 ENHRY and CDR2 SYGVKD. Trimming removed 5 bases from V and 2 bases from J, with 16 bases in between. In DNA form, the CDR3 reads TGTGCCATCAGTATAAGACAGAATATAGCCTACGAGCAGTACTTC. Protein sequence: CAISIRQNIAYEQYF.

Here the CDR3 reads CASSPNLRGLAGHLEQYF. CDR3 sequence (DNA): TGTGCCAGCAGTCCGAACCTCCGGGGACTAGCGGGACATCTCGAGCAGTACTTC. V and J are TRBV27 and TRBJ2-7; TRBD2 matches at 13 bases. Germline V CDR1 and CDR2: MNHEY, SMNVEV (reference sequence). Germline trimming cut 5 bases from V and 6 bases from J; bases unmatched to any gene: 16. The CDR3 is 18 amino acids.

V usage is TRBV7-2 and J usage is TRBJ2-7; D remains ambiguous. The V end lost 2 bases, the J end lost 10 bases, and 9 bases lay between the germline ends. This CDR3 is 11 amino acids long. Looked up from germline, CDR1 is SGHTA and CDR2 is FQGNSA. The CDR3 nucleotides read TGTGCCAGCAGCTTAAGTCAGATCCAGTACTTC. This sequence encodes CASSLSQIQYF.

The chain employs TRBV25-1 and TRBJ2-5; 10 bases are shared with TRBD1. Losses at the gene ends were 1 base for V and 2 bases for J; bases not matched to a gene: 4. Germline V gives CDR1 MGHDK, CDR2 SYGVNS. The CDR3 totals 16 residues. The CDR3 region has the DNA TGTGCCAGCAGTGAATTAGGACAGGGGGTTCAAGAGACCCAGTACTTC. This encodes CASSELGQGVQETQYF.

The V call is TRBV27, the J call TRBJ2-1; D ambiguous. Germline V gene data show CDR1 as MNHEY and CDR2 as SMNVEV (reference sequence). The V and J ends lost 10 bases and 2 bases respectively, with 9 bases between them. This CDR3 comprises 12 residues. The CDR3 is CAIANPYNEQFF. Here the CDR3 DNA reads TGTGCCATAGCCAATCCCTACAATGAGCAGTTCTTC.

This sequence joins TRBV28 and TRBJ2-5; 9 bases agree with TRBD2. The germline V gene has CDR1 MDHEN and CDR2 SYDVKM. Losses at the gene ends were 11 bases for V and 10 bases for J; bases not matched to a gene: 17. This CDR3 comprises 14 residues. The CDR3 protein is CAARSSGERGDQYF. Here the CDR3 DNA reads TGTGCCGCCCGTTCTAGCGGGGAGCGGGGAGACCAGTACTTC.

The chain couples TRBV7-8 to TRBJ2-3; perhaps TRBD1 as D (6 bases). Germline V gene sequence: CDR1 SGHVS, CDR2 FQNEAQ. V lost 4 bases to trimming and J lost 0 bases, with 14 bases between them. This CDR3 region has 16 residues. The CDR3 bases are TGTGCCAGCAGCTGGGGGACATCTCTTAGCACAGATACGCAGTATTTT. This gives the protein CASSWGTSLSTDTQYF.

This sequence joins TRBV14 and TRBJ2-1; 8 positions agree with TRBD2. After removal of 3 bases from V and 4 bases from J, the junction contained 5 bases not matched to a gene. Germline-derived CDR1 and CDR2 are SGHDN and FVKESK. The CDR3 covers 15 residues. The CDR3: CASSHAGLAYNEQFF. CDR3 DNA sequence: TGTGCCAGCAGCCACGCAGGACTAGCTTACAATGAGCAGTTCTTC.

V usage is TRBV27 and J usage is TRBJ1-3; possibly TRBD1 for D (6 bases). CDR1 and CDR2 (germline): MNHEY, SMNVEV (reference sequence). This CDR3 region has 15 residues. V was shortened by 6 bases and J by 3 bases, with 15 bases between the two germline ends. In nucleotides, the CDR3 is TGTGCCAGCAGCTCTCGGGGGGCGGGTGGAAACACCATATATTTT. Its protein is CASSSRGAGGNTIYF.

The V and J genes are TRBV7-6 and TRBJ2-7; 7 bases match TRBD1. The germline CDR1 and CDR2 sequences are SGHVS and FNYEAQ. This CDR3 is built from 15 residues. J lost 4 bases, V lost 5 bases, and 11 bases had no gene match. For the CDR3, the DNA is TGTGCCAGCAGCGCGCAACAGGGGTTGTTTTACGAGCAGTACTTC. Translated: CASSAQQGLFYEQYF.

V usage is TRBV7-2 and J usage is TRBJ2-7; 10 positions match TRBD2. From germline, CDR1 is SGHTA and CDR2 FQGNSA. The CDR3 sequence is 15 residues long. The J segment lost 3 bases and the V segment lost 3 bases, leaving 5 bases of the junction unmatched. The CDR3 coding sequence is TGTGCCAGCAGCTTCCGAGGGACTAGCGTCTACGAGCAGTACTTC. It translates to CASSFRGTSVYEQYF.

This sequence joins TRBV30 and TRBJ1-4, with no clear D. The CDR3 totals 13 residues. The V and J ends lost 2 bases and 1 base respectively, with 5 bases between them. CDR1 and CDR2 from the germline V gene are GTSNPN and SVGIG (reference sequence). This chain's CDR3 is CAWSWRTNEKLFF. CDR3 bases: TGTGCCTGGAGTTGGAGAACTAATGAAAAACTGTTTTTT.

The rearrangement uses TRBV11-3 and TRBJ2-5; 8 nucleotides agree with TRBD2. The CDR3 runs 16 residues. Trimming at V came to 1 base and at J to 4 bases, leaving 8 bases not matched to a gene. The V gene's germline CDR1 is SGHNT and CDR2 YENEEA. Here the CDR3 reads CASSLGGGRRGETQYF. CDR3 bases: TGTGCCAGCAGCTTAGGAGGCGGGAGGAGAGGAGAGACCCAGTACTTC.

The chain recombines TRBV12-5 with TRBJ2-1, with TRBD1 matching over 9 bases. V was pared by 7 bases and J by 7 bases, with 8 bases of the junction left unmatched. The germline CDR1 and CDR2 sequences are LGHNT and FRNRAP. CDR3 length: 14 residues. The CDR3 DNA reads TGTGCTAGTGCGACCGATGGGACAGGGAATGAGCAGTTCTTC. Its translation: CASATDGTGNEQFF.

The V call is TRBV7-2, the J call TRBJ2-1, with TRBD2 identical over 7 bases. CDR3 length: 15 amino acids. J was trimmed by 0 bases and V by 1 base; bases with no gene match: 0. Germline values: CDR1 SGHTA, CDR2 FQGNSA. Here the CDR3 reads CASSLGTSSYNEQFF. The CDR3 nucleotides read TGTGCCAGCAGCTTAGGGACTAGCTCCTACAATGAGCAGTTCTTC.

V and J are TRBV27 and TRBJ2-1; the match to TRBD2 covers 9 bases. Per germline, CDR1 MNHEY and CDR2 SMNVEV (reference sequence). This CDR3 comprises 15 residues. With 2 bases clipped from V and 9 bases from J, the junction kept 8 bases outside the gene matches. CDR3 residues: CASSLLIAGDGEQFF. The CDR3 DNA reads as TGTGCCAGCAGTTTACTTATAGCGGGAGATGGTGAGCAGTTCTTC.

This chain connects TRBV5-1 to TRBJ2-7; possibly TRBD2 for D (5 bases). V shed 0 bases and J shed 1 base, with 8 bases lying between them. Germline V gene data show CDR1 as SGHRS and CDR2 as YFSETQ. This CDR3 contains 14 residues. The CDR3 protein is CASSLGSGSYEQYF. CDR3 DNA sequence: TGCGCCAGCAGCTTGGGCTCGGGGTCCTACGAGCAGTACTTC.

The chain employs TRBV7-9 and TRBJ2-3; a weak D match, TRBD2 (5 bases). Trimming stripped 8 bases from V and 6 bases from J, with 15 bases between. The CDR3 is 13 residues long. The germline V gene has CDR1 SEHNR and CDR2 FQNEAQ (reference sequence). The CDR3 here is CASSGSRYDTQYF. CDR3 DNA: TGTGCCAGCTCGGGGAGTCGCTACGATACGCAGTATTTT.

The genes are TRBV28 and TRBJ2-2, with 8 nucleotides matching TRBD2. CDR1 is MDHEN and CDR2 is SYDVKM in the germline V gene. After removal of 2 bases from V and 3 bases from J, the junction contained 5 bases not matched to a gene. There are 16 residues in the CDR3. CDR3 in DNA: TGTGCCAGCAGTTTAAAGAGCGGGAGTGACACCGGGGAGCTGTTTTTT. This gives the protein CASSLKSGSDTGELFF.

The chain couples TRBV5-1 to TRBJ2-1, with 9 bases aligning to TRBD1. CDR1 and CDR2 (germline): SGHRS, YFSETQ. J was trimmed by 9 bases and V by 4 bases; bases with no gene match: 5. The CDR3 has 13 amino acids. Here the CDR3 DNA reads TGCGCCAGCAGCCGGACAGGGGTTAGTGAGCAGTTCTTC. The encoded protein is CASSRTGVSEQFF.